This TCR beta chain was identified during a study of cytomegalovirus exposure and HLA in healthy donors. Study results and caveats: Most TCR sequences were rare, but some public TCRs occurred in many donors.

PCR involved 60 Vbeta and 13 Jbeta primers. In the original workflow: It was a later analysis that counted around 85 million unique TCR beta chains, of which some 9.9 million were shared. Using immunoSEQ multiplex PCR, the repertoire was profiled, and TCRdb retains in-frame clones only, with some absent. Clonal size and the V and J genes are those of that table, whereas D and trimming came from the DNA. The data hold about 200,000 clones, with less than 80% observed a single time. CDR1 is SGHAT, CDR2 FQNNGV, per germline. Between the trimmed V and J ends, which lost 0 bases and 3 bases, there was a span of 15 bases. The CDR3 loop spans 16 amino acids. About this clone: Its antigen is undetermined.

This TCR came from a woman aged 25 to 45 in good health and CMV-seropositive. Sample: PBMCs. V and J are TRBV11-2 and TRBJ2-7, with a tentative D call TRBD2 (6 bases). The CDR3 loop reads CASSLDLSREVYEQYF. The CDR3 DNA reads as TGTGCCAGCAGCTTAGATCTTAGCAGGGAGGTCTACGAGCAGTACTTC.